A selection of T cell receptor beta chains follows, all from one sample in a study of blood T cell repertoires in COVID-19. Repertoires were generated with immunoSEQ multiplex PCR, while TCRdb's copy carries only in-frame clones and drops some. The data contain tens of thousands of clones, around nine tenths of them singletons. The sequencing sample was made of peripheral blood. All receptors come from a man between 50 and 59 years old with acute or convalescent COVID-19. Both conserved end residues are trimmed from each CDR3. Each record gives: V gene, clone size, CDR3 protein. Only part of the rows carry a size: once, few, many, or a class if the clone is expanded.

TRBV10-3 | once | AISESGGQPQH
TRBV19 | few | ASSNGRGLQETQY
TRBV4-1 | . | ASSRSPTHYEQY
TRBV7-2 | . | ASTARSSGNTIY
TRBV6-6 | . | ASSSQVDTEAF
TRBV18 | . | ASSPGGGDYGYT
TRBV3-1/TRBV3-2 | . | ASSQDWRDRTNSPLH
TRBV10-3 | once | AIRGGLAEDNEQF
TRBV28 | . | ASSNTGSGNTIY
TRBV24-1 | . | ATSDGDLPTGELF
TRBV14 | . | ASSLFPEESYT
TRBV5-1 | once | ASSSLAGGRQETQY
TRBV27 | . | ASRPSAGRGEAF
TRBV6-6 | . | ASSTFDRVDGYT
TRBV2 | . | ASRIPGTGGVHIYEQY
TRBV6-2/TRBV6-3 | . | ASSYSDRDHETQY
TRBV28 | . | ASSFPGQLSNQPQH
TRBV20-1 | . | SASKPGLGNEQF
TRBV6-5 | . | ASSPGSPVKNIQY
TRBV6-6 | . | ASSTTTGGVGTEAF
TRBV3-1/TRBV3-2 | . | ASSQARGYTDTQY
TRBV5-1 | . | ATSDDRPNTEAF
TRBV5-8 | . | ASSLGSLGTVNTEAF
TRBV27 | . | ASSLLQAGSAGANVLT
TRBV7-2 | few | ASSFSGTGRGQPQH
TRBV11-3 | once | ANRDRGYT
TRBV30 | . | AWSPRTGRGNQPQH
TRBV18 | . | ASSPPQRSYNEQF
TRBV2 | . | ATRPGTVKETQY
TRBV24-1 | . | ATSEGGTSGVQY
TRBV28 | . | ASRPTGGKNYEQY
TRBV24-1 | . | ATSDFASQSTDTQY
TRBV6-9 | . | ASRGGPDEKLF
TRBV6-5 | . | ASSYLQGAGYGYT
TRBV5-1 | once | ASSLDILSGYT
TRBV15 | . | ATGDRGRQPQH
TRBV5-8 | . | ASSSNPKNTEAF
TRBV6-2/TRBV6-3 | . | ASSGSATGRGYT
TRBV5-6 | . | ASSPGFGGYGYT
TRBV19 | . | ASSFDRSRETQY
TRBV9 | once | ASSVVGQLGTEAF
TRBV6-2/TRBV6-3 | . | ASSSRPHEQF